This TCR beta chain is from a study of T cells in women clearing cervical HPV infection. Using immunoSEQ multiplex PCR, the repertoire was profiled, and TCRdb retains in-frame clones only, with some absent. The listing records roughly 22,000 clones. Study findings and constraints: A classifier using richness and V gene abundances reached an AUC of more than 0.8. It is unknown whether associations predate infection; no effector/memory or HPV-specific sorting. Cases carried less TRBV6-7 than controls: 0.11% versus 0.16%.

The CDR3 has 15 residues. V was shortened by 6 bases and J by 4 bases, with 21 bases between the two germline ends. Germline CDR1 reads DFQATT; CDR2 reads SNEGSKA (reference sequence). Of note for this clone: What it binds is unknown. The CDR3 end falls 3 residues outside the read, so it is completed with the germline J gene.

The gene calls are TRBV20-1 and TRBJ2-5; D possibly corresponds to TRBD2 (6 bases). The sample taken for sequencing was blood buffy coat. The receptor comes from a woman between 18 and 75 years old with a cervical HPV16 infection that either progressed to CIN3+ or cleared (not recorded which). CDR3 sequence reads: CSARLPSGGPETQYF. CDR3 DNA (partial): TGCAGTGCCCGCCTCCCGTCCGGGGGTCCAGAGACC.